A single sample is the source of the 21 T cell receptor beta chains below, sequenced in a study of PD-L1 blockade in urothelial cancer. Clones were sequenced by immunoSEQ multiplex PCR, and TCRdb holds only the in-frame ones, with some missing. The sample lists tens of thousands of clones, more than 75% occurring once. Noted time point: peripheral blood 6 weeks after treatment start. The sample here was PBMCs, taken around atezolizumab (anti-PD-L1) treatment. These receptors came from a man aged 55 to 69 with urothelial cancer.

The chain uses TRBV9 and TRBJ2-2; 12 bases agree with TRBD1. This CDR3 contains 18 residues. The trim removed 4 bases at V and 4 bases at J, leaving 11 bases unmatched. Germline CDR1 reads SGDLS; CDR2 reads YYNGEE. As DNA, the CDR3 is TGTGCCAGCAGCCCCTCCGGGACAGGGGGCTGGGGCACCGGGGAGCTGTTTTTT. It is translated as CASSPSGTGGWGTGELFF.

The chain couples TRBV10-1 to TRBJ2-5, with TRBD2 identical over 15 bases. The CDR3 contains 17 residues. Germline loops: CDR1 WNHNN, CDR2 SYGVQD (reference sequence). Trimming cost V 6 bases and J 2 bases; bases outside gene matches: 7. The DNA of the CDR3 is TGCGCCAGCAGGCCCGGGACTAGCGGGGGGAAGCAAGAGACCCAGTACTTC. It specifies CASRPGTSGGKQETQYF.

The rearrangement links TRBV7-8 to TRBJ1-5; possible D gene TRBD1, 5 bases. V was cut by 4 bases and J by 4 bases, with 17 bases left in between. The CDR3 sequence is 16 residues long. The germline CDR1 and CDR2 sequences are SGHVS and FQNEAQ. The CDR3 bases are TGTGCCAGCAGCTCGAAGACAGACACCTGGAATCAGCCCCAGCATTTT. It encodes CASSSKTDTWNQPQHF.

The rearrangement joins TRBV13 to TRBJ1-6; TRBD1 matches at 10 bases. The CDR3 sequence is 18 residues long. Germline V gene lookup returns CDR1 PRHDT and CDR2 FYEKMQ (reference sequence). The junction had 10 bases not matched to a gene; V was cut back by 0 bases and J by 8 bases. For the CDR3, the DNA is TGTGCCAGCAGCTTAGGCAGACAGGGGGCGCAGCTCGATTCACCCCTCCACTTT. It is translated as CASSLGRQGAQLDSPLHF.

The chain uses TRBV11-2 and TRBJ2-5; D is perhaps TRBD2 (6 bases). CDR3 length: 14 amino acids. CDR1 is SGHAT, CDR2 FQNNGV, per germline. Trimming removed 5 bases at V and 3 bases at J, with 13 bases between. The CDR3 DNA reads TGTGCCAGCAGCCCAAACCGGGGGAAAGAGACCCAGTACTTC. It yields the protein CASSPNRGKETQYF.

V and J are TRBV19 and TRBJ1-5; TRBD1 matches at 7 bases. With V trimmed by 8 bases and J by 3 bases, 13 bases remained unmatched. This CDR3 has 16 amino acids. The V gene's germline CDR1 is LNHDA and CDR2 SQIVND (reference sequence). CDR3 residues: CASGPLNRGDNQPQHF. CDR3 bases: TGTGCCAGTGGCCCTTTAAACAGGGGAGACAATCAGCCCCAGCATTTT.

In its sample, this clone was seen a few times. This chain connects TRBV2 to TRBJ1-1, with TRBD1 matching over 7 bases. The germline CDR1 and CDR2 sequences are SNHLY and FYNNEI. The CDR3 is made up of 15 amino acids. Unmatched junction bases numbered 7, after V lost 6 bases and J lost 0 bases. The CDR3 reads CASRRQGPMNTEAFF. CDR3 DNA: TGTGCCAGCAGGCGACAGGGACCGATGAACACTGAAGCTTTCTTT.

The chain uses TRBV28 and TRBJ1-2, with D perhaps matching TRBD1 (5 bases). Germline values: CDR1 MDHEN, CDR2 SYDVKM. The V end was cut by 5 bases, the J end by 7 bases, with 8 bases between. The length of the CDR3 is 11 residues. The CDR3 DNA reads TGTGCCAGCAGTGGGGGGTTTGGCTACACCTTC. As protein: CASSGGFGYTF.

V and J are TRBV5-1 and TRBJ2-3; D gene ambiguous. Trimming shortened V by 1 base and J by 1 base, and 10 bases separated the two germline ends. This CDR3 is built from 15 residues. Germline CDR1 SGHRS, CDR2 YFSETQ. The CDR3 is CASSLSLFGTDTQYF. The CDR3 nucleotides are TGCGCCAGCAGCTTGAGTCTATTCGGCACAGATACGCAGTATTTT.

The chain is built from TRBV9 and TRBJ2-7, with a possible D match to TRBD2 (5 bases). The CDR3 extends over 14 amino acids. With 1 base removed from V and 2 bases from J, the gap between germline ends came to 10 bases. Germline V gives CDR1 SGDLS, CDR2 YYNGEE. DNA for the CDR3: TGTGCCAGCAGCGTAAGGTGGGAGACCTACGAGCAGTACTTC. Translated: CASSVRWETYEQYF.

A remark on this clone: Other nucleotide sequences in the sample specify the same CDR3. CDR3 sequence (DNA): TGTGCCAGCACTGACAGAGACACCGGGGAGCTGTTTTTT. It yields the protein CASTDRDTGELFF. The rearrangement joins TRBV7-3 to TRBJ2-2; possible D gene TRBD1, 5 bases. Per germline, CDR1 SGHTA and CDR2 FQGTGA. This CDR3 is built from 13 residues. V was shortened by 7 bases and J by 3 bases, with 9 bases between the two germline ends.

The chain uses TRBV5-1 and TRBJ1-2, with D possibly being TRBD1 (6 bases). The germline CDR1 and CDR2 sequences are SGHRS and YFSETQ. This CDR3 contains 13 residues. Trimming pared 0 bases from V and 8 bases from J, leaving 11 bases between. This CDR3 is CASSLASGDGYTF. DNA of the CDR3: TGCGCCAGCAGCTTGGCGTCAGGGGACGGCTACACCTTC.

This clone was seen a few times. The J gene is TRBJ2-7, the V gene TRBV11-2; 8 nucleotides line up with TRBD1. This CDR3 is built from 17 residues. Germline CDR1 SGHAT, CDR2 FQNNGV. V lost 5 bases to trimming and J lost 3 bases; unmatched junction nucleotides: 15. CDR3 DNA sequence: TGTGCCAGCAGCCCGCGTATTAGGACAGGGACGTTCTACGAGCAGTACTTC. Residues: CASSPRIRTGTFYEQYF.

This clone was counted a single time. The rearrangement links TRBV27 to TRBJ1-5; D is ambiguous. Germline loops: CDR1 MNHEY, CDR2 SMNVEV (reference sequence). This CDR3 comprises 15 residues. Trimming pared 1 base from V and 0 bases from J, leaving 7 bases between. Written as DNA, the CDR3 is TGTGCCAGCAGTTTATTCGGGGTTAGCAATCAGCCCCAGCATTTT. Translation gives CASSLFGVSNQPQHF.

This rearrangement joins TRBV6-5 to TRBJ1-5; D remains unclear. Between the trimmed V and J ends, which lost 6 bases and 0 bases, there was a span of 12 bases. The CDR3 length is 15 residues. CDR1 and CDR2 (germline): MNHEY, SVGAGI. The CDR3 nucleotides are TGTGCCAGCAGACCCCCCGGGAATAGCAATCAGCCCCAGCATTTT. Amino acids: CASRPPGNSNQPQHF.

This chain links TRBV7-9 with TRBJ2-5, with 8 bases matching TRBD1. V lost 4 bases and J lost 4; bases outside the gene matches: 2. CDR1 SEHNR and CDR2 FQNEAQ come from the germline V gene (reference sequence). This CDR3 is built from 13 residues. DNA of the CDR3: TGTGCCAGCAGCTCCACAGGGGGAGAGACCCAGTACTTC. This sequence encodes CASSSTGGETQYF.

The chain has TRBV6-1 and TRBJ2-3; D may be TRBD1 (5 bases). Germline V gene sequence: CDR1 MNHNS, CDR2 SASEGT. Trimming removed 3 bases at V and 2 bases at J, with 15 bases between. This CDR3 is built from 16 residues. CDR3 coding DNA: TGTGCCAGCAGTGAGGACAAAGGACATGTCACAGATACGCAGTATTTT. Translation: CASSEDKGHVTDTQYF.

The rearrangement joins TRBV5-4 to TRBJ2-2; 15 bases line up with TRBD2. The V and J ends lost 4 bases and 4 bases, in that order; junction bases with no gene match: 14. Looked up from germline, CDR1 is SGHNT and CDR2 is YYREEE (reference sequence). The CDR3 runs 20 residues. The CDR3, as DNA: TGTGCCAGCAGCCGGGCCCTCGGACTAGCGGGGGGGCTTGTCACCGGGGAGCTGTTTTTT. The encoded protein is CASSRALGLAGGLVTGELFF.

The rearrangement links TRBV2 to TRBJ2-2; D is undetermined. Trimming pared 6 bases from V and 3 bases from J, leaving 14 bases between. Per the germline V gene, CDR1 is SNHLY and CDR2 is FYNNEI. The CDR3 is 15 amino acids. The DNA of the CDR3 is TGTGCCAGCAGGGTCTATGGGCTCGACACCGGGGAGCTGTTTTTT. It translates to CASRVYGLDTGELFF.

The J gene is TRBJ2-6, the V gene TRBV7-8, with TRBD1 matching over 8 bases. Germline CDR1 reads SGHVS; CDR2 reads FQNEAQ. The V and J ends lost 3 bases and 4 bases, in that order; junction bases with no gene match: 5. The CDR3 length is 16 residues. CDR3 in DNA: TGTGCCAGCAGCTTCCAGGGGGCTTGGGGGGCCAACGTCCTGACTTTC. Its translation is CASSFQGAWGANVLTF.

This chain links TRBV30 with TRBJ1-3, with D hard to call. CDR1 is GTSNPN and CDR2 is SVGIG in the germline V gene (reference sequence). Trimming removed 7 bases from V and 0 bases from J, with 7 bases in between. CDR3 length: 12 residues. CDR3 bases: TGTGCCTCACAGAGCTCTGGAAACACCATATATTTT. It is translated as CASQSSGNTIYF.